The sequence of this T cell receptor beta chain was determined in a study of blood T cell repertoires in COVID-19. Whole-study context: Some COVID-19 samples were acute and others convalescent; all came from the United States, Italy and Spain. In each case, the material was cDNA or gDNA derived from T cells, B-cell-depleted T cells, or PBMCs.

The CDR3 has 15 amino acids. Deletions cut 0 bases from V and 5 bases from J, with 11 bases between. CDR1 and CDR2 (germline): MNHEY, SVGAGI. The repertoire was sequenced with immunoSEQ multiplex PCR; TCRdb's copy has only in-frame clones and lacks some. Of 150,000 to 250,000 clones in the sample, roughly 90% were seen once. Recovered status applied to Cohort 3 donors who had two consecutive negative PCRs. It also applied to those with clearance or with symptom resolution. The sample was PBMCs or T cells enriched from blood (not recorded which). This sequence joins TRBV6-5 and TRBJ2-1; maybe TRBD1 (5 bases). This sequence was found in a woman in her twenties or thirties who had recovered from COVID-19. The CDR3 DNA reads as TGTGCCAGCAGTTACTCGTGGCAGGGCCACAATGAGCAGTTCTTC. Translated, it gives CASSYSWQGHNEQFF.